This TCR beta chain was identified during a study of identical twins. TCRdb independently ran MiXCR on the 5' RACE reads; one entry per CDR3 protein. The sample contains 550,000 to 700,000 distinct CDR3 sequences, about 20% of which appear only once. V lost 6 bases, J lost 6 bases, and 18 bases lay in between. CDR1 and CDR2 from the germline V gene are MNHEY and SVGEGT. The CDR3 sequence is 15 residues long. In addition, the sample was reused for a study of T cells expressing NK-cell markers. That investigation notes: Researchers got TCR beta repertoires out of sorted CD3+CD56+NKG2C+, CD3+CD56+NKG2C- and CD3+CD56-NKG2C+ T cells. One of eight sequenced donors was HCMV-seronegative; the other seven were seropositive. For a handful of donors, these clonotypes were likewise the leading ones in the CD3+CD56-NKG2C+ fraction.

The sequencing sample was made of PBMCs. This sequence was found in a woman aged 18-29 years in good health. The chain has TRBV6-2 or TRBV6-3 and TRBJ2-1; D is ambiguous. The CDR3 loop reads CASSQTSVGGNEQFF. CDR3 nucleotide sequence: TGTGCCAGCAGCCAGACCAGCGTAGGTGGCAATGAGCAGTTCTTC.